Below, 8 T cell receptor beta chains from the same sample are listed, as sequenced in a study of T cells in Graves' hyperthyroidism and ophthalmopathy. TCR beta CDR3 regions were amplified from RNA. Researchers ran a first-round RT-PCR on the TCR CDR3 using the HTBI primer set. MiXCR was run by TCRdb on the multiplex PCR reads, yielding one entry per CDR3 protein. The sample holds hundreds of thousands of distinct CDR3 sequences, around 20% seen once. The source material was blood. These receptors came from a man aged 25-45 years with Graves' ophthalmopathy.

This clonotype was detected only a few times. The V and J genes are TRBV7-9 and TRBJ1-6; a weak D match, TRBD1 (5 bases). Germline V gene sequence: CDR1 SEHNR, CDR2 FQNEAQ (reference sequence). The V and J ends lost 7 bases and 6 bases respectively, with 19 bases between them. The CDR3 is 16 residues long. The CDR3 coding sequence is TGTGCCAGCACCCGCTTGTTGGGACGGATTAATTCACCCCTCCACTTT. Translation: CASTRLLGRINSPLHF.

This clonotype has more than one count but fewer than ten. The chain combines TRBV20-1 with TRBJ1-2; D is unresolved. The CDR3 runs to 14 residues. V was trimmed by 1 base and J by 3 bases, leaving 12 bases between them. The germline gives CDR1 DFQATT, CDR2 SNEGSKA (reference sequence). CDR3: CSARVSGGHYGYTF. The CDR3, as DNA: TGCAGTGCTAGAGTGTCGGGCGGGCACTATGGCTACACCTTC.

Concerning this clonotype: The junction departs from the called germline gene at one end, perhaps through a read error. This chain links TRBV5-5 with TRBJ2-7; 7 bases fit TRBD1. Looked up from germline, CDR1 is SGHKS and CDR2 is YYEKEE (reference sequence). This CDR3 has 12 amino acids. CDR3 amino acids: CASSSGQEPPLF. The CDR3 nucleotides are TGTGCCAGCAGCTCCGGACAGGAACCGCCCTTATTC.

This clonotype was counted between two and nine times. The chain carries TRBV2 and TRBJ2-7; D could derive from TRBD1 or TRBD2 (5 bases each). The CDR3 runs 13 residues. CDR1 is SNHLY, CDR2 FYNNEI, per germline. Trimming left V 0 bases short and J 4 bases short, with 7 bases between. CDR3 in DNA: TGTGCCAGCAGTGAAGCGGGGGATTACGAGCAGTACTTC. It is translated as CASSEAGDYEQYF.

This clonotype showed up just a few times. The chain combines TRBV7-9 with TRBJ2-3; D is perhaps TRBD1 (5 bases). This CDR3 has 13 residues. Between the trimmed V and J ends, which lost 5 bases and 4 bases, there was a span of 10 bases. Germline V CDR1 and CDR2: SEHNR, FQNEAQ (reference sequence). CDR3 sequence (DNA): TGTGCCAGCAGCAAAGGGGTGGCAGATACGCAGTATTTT. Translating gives CASSKGVADTQYF.

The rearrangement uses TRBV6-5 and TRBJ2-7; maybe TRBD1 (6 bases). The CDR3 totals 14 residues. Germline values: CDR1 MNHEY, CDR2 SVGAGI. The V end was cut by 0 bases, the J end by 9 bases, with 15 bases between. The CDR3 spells CASSYSRDIGGQYF. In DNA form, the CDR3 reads TGTGCCAGCAGTTACTCGAGGGACATAGGGGGGCAGTACTTC.

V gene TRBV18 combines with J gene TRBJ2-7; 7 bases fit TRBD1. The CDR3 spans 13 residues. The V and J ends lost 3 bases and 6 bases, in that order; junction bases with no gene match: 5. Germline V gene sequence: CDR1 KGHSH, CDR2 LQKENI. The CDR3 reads CASSPGQACEQYF. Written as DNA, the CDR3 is TGTGCCAGCTCACCCGGACAGGCCTGCGAGCAGTACTTC.

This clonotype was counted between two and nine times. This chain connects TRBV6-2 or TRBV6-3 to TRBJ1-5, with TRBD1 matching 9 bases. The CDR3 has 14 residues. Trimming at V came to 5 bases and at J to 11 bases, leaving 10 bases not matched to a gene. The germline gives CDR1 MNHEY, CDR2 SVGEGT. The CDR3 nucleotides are TGTGCCAGCAGTACCCGGGACAGGGAGATGTCCCAGCATTTT. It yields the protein CASSTRDREMSQHF.